Below, 11 T cell receptor beta chains from the same sample are listed, as sequenced in a study of blood T cell repertoires in COVID-19. The table came from immunoSEQ multiplex PCR; TCRdb's copy has only in-frame clones and leaves some out. The sample records about 230,000 clones, around 81% being singletons. Sequences were obtained from peripheral blood. The receptors come from a middle-aged man with active or convalescent COVID-19.

The chain employs TRBV5-8 and TRBJ2-7; D may be TRBD1 (5 bases). This CDR3 comprises 12 residues. Germline CDR1 SGHTS, CDR2 YDEGEE. Trimming stripped 5 bases from V and 2 bases from J, with 8 bases between. The CDR3 nucleotides read TGTGCCAGCAGGACAGTAACCTACGAGCAGTACTTC. Its protein product is CASRTVTYEQYF. The complete variable domain, with remaining parts taken from reference TRBV5-8 and TRBJ2-7, reads EAGVTQSPTHLIKTRGQQATLRCSPISGHTSVYWYQQALGLGLQFLLWYDEGEERNRGNFPPRFSGRQFPNYSSELNVNALELEDSALYLCASRTVTYEQYFGPGTRLTVT.

This clone appeared once. The chain employs TRBV12-3 or TRBV12-4 and TRBJ2-1; TRBD2 is a possible D gene (5 bases). V shed 5 bases and J shed 11 bases, with 13 bases lying between them. CDR3 length: 12 residues. This chain's CDR3 is CASSPRVAQQFF. CDR3 in DNA: TGTGCCAGCAGTCCTCGGGTAGCGCAGCAGTTCTTC.

The rearrangement joins TRBV5-1 to TRBJ2-1; 8 positions agree with TRBD2. Germline-derived CDR1 and CDR2 are SGHRS and YFSETQ. Unmatched junction bases numbered 11, after V lost 4 bases and J lost 8 bases. This CDR3 is built from 15 residues. This chain's CDR3 is CASSTMFGGGHEQFF. CDR3 nucleotide sequence: TGCGCCAGCAGCACGATGTTTGGCGGGGGGCATGAGCAGTTCTTC. Together with reference TRBV5-1 and TRBJ2-1, the CDR3 gives the full variable domain: KAGVTQTPRYLIKTRGQQVTLSCSPISGHRSVSWYQQTPGQGLQFLFEYFSETQRNKGNFPGRFSGRQFSNSRSEMNVSTLELGDSALYLCASSTMFGGGHEQFFGPGTRLTVL.

The V gene is TRBV5-1, the J gene TRBJ1-2, with 7 nucleotides matching TRBD1. The trim removed 0 bases at V and 6 bases at J, leaving 8 bases unmatched. The CDR3 length is 15 residues. Germline V lookup: CDR1 SGHRS, CDR2 YFSETQ. The CDR3 region has the DNA TGCGCCAGCAGCTTGGCCACTCGACAGGGCGATGGCTACACCTTC. Its translation is CASSLATRQGDGYTF. The whole variable domain, remainder taken from reference TRBV5-1 and TRBJ1-2, is KAGVTQTPRYLIKTRGQQVTLSCSPISGHRSVSWYQQTPGQGLQFLFEYFSETQRNKGNFPGRFSGRQFSNSRSEMNVSTLELGDSALYLCASSLATRQGDGYTFGSGTRLTVV.

This sequence joins TRBV7-3 and TRBJ2-1; unclear D gene. This CDR3 has 15 amino acids. Trimming took off 3 bases at V and 4 bases at J, with 13 bases between the two ends. The germline gives CDR1 SGHTA, CDR2 FQGTGA. As DNA, the CDR3 is TGTGCCAGCAGCTTGGAGTCGGCGAGTTACAATGAGCAGTTCTTC. Translation: CASSLESASYNEQFF. The full variable domain, with the rest looked up from reference TRBV7-3 and TRBJ2-1, is GAGVSQTPSNKVTEKGKYVELRCDPISGHTALYWYRQSLGQGPEFLIYFQGTGAADDSGLPNDRFFAVRPEGSVSTLKIQRTERGDSAVYLCASSLESASYNEQFFGPGTRLTVL.

V gene TRBV5-1 combines with J gene TRBJ2-7; weak D call: TRBD2 (6 bases). CDR1 is SGHRS and CDR2 is YFSETQ in the germline V gene. V lost 3 bases, J lost 5 bases, and 12 bases lay in between. The CDR3 length is 13 residues. The CDR3 sequence is CASSYGGLDEQYF. DNA for the CDR3: TGCGCCAGCAGCTACGGGGGTTTGGACGAGCAGTACTTC.

The V call is TRBV2, the J call TRBJ2-2; perhaps TRBD2 as D (5 bases). CDR1 and CDR2 (germline): SNHLY, FYNNEI. CDR3 length: 14 amino acids. Trimming shortened V by 7 bases and J by 3 bases, and 12 bases separated the two germline ends. Written as DNA, the CDR3 is TGTGCCAGCAAGAAGGAGGTGGACACCGGGGAGCTGTTTTTT. This translates into CASKKEVDTGELFF.

The chain has TRBV4-2 and TRBJ2-5, with 9 bases lining up with TRBD2. The length of the CDR3 is 15 residues. CDR1 is LGHNA and CDR2 is YNFKEQ in the germline V gene. V lost 0 bases and J lost 1; bases outside the gene matches: 0. In DNA form, the CDR3 reads TGTGCCAGCAGCCAAGAGCGGGGGGGCCAAGAGACCCAGTACTTC. It is translated as CASSQERGGQETQYF.

J is TRBJ2-5 and V is TRBV2; TRBD2 agrees at 14 bases. V shed 3 bases and J 5 bases; nucleotides not matched to a gene: 5. Germline lookup yields CDR1 SNHLY and CDR2 FYNNEI. The CDR3 consists of 16 residues. The CDR3 is CASSDGTSGGSETQYF. The DNA for the CDR3 is TGTGCCAGCAGTGACGGGACTAGCGGGGGTTCGGAGACCCAGTACTTC.

In this sample, this clone turned up once. V usage is TRBV6-6 and J usage is TRBJ2-3; 7 bases align to TRBD2. Germline V lookup: CDR1 MNHNY, CDR2 SVGAGI (reference sequence). This CDR3 region has 15 residues. The V segment lost 4 bases and the J segment 0 bases; nucleotides outside the gene matches: 4. CDR3 loop: CASSLPGGSTDTQYF. The CDR3 coding sequence is TGTGCCAGCAGTTTACCGGGGGGAAGCACAGATACGCAGTATTTT.

A remark on this clone: The junction and the germline gene differ at one end; a read error may be behind it. This chain uses TRBV3-1 (or the pseudogene TRBV3-2) with TRBJ2-5, with 8 bases fitting TRBD1. CDR1 and CDR2 (germline): LGHDT, YNNKEL (reference sequence). This CDR3 has 15 amino acids. The CDR3 DNA reads TGTGCCAGCAGCCAGTTGACAGGGGAAGGAGAGACTCAGTACTTC. Encoded protein: CASSQLTGEGETQYF.